The entry that follows covers one T cell receptor (beta chain) sequence. Its target is unknown. This record belongs to a study of T cell repertoires in cytomegalovirus infection. Findings and limits, study-wide: Pooled public TCR beta family frequency picked out CMV carriers with the relevant HLA.

Using its own MiXCR run on the reads, TCRdb lists one record per CDR3 protein. The table has approximately 250,000 distinct CDR3 sequences, under 25% seen once. CDR3 size: 16 residues. The germline V gene encodes CDR1 SGHRS and CDR2 YFSETQ. The trim removed 0 bases at V and 4 bases at J, leaving 5 bases unmatched. Material: CD8+ T cells from PBMCs. This TCR came from a human donor in good health (CMV status not recorded). Some clones in this sample may be carry-over from other donors' samples. V is TRBV5-1 and J is TRBJ2-3; 10 nucleotides line up with TRBD2. The CDR3 protein is CASSLATSGVADTQYF. The DNA for the CDR3 is TGCGCCAGCAGCTTGGCCACTAGCGGGGTTGCAGATACGCAGTATTTT.